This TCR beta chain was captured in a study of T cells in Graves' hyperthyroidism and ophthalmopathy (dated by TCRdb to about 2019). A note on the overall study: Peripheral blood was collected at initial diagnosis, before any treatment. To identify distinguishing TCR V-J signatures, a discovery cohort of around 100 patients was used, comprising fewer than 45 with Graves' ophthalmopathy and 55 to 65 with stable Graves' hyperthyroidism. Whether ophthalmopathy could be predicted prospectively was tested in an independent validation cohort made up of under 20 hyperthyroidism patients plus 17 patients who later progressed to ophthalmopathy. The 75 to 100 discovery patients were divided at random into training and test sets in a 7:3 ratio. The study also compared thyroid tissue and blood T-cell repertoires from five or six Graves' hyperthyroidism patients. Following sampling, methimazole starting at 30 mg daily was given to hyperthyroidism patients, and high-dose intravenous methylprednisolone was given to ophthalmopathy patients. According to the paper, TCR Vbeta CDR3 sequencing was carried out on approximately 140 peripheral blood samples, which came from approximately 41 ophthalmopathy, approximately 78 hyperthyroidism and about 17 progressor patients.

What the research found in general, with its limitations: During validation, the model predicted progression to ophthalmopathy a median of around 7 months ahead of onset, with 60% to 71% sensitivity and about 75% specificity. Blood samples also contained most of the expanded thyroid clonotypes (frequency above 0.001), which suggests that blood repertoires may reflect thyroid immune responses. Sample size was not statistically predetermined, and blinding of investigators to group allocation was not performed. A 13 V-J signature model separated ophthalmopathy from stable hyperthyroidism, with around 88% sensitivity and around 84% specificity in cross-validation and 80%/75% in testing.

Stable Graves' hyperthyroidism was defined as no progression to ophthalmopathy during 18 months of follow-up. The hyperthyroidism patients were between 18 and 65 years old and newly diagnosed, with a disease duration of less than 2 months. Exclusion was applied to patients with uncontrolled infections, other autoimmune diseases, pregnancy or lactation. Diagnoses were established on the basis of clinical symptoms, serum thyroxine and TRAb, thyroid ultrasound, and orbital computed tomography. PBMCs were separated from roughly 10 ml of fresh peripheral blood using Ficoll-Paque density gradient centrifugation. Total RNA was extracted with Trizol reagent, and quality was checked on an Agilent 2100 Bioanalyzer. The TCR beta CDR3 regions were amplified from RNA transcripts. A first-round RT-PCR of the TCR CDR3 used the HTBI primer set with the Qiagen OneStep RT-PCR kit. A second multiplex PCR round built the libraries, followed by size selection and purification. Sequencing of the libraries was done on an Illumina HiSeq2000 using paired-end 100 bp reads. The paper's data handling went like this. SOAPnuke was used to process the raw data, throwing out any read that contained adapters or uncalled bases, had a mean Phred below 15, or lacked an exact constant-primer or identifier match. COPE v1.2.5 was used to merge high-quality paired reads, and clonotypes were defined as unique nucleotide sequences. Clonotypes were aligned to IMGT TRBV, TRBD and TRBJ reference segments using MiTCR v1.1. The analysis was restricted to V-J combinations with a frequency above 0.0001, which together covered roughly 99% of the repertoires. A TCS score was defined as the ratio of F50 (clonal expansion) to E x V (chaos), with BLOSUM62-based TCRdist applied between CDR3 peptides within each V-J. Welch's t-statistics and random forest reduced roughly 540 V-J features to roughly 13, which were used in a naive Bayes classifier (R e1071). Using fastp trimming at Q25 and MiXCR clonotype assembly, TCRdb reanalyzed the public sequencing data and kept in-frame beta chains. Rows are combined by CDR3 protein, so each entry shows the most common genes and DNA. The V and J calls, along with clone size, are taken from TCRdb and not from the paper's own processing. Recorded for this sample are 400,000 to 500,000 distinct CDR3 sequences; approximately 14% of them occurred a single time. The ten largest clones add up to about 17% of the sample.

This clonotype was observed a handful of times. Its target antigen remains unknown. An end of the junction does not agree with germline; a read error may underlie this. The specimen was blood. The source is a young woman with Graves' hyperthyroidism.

The sequence in DNA is TGTGCCAGCAGTCCGGGGGTGACTAGCGGGAGAAGCACAGATGCGCAGTATTTT. Its translation is CASSPGVTSGRSTDAQYF. The rearrangement combines TRBV27 with TRBJ2-3; 12 of the junction bases match TRBD2. The germline V gene (reference sequence) provides CDR1 MNHEY and CDR2 SMNVEV. The cysteine opens and the phenylalanine closes a CDR3 of 18 amino acids. The CDR3 DNA has 54 bases and is translated from base 1.